This TCR beta chain was sequenced during a study of cytomegalovirus exposure and HLA in healthy donors. Worth noting for this clone: Its antigen remains unidentified.

The PCR was carried out with 60 Vbeta primers and 13 Jbeta primers. The assay was immunoSEQ multiplex PCR, and TCRdb's table has in-frame clones only and misses some. Recorded for this sample: 100,000 to 150,000 clones. General study results and limits: A later analysis linked a missense DCLRE1C variant to TCR beta V- and J-gene trimming.

V was shortened by 7 bases and J by 0 bases, with 22 bases between the two germline ends. CDR1 is SQVTM and CDR2 is ANQGSEA in the germline V gene. There are 16 residues in the CDR3. The material sequenced was PBMCs. The rearrangement links TRBV29-1 to TRBJ2-7; perhaps TRBD2 as D (5 bases). This TCR came from a man aged 30 to 45 in good health and CMV-seronegative. CDR3 sequence: CSAKTLDGMLSYEQYF. Written as DNA, the CDR3 is TGCAGCGCGAAGACCTTGGACGGGATGCTCTCCTACGAGCAGTACTTC.